The 18 T cell receptor beta chains presented below share a single source sample, sequenced in a study of blood T cell repertoires in COVID-19. TCRdb's copy holds only in-frame clones and misses some; the assay was immunoSEQ multiplex PCR. The data hold about 390,000 clones, with more than 75% observed a single time. Sequenced input: peripheral blood. These receptor sequences come from a woman aged 55-70 years with COVID-19, enrolled during active disease.

The V call is TRBV3-1 (or the pseudogene TRBV3-2), the J call TRBJ1-3; 12 bases are shared with TRBD1. CDR1 and CDR2 from the germline V gene are LGHDT and YNNKEL (reference sequence). The CDR3 is 18 amino acids. J gave up 3 bases and V 3 bases, and 9 bases lay outside the gene matches. The CDR3 nucleotides read TGTGCCAGCAGCCACCTTTTGGGACAGGGGGCGAGTGGAAACACCATATATTTT. Translated: CASSHLLGQGASGNTIYF.

This clone appeared a few times. V gene TRBV6-5 combines with J gene TRBJ1-2, with D hard to call. There are 15 residues in the CDR3. Trimming left V 6 bases short and J 2 bases short, with 16 bases between. Germline V lookup: CDR1 MNHEY, CDR2 SVGAGI. This CDR3 is CASRPPGRENYGYTF. The CDR3 nucleotides are TGTGCCAGCAGGCCGCCGGGGAGGGAGAACTATGGCTACACCTTC.

The V gene is TRBV5-1, the J gene TRBJ2-3; a possible D gene is TRBD1 (6 bases). The V end was cut by 0 bases, the J end by 4 bases, with 9 bases between. Germline loops: CDR1 SGHRS, CDR2 YFSETQ. This CDR3 has 14 residues. The CDR3 DNA follows: TGCGCCAGCAGCTTGGAAGCAGGGGCAGATACGCAGTATTTT. Translating gives CASSLEAGADTQYF.

The genes are TRBV12-3 or TRBV12-4 and TRBJ1-2, with D perhaps TRBD1 (5 bases). CDR3 length: 13 residues. The V end lost 6 bases, the J end lost 6 bases, and 14 bases lay between the germline ends. CDR3 residues: CASSRGTPDGYTF. DNA for the CDR3: TGTGCCAGCAGCCGGGGGACCCCAGATGGCTACACCTTC.

The chain links TRBV9 to TRBJ2-6; TRBD2 is a possible D gene (6 bases). V lost 0 bases and J 0 bases, leaving 10 bases between the germline ends. CDR3 length: 17 amino acids. CDR1 and CDR2 (germline): SGDLS, YYNGEE. The CDR3 spells CASSVGGGDSGANVLTF. The CDR3 DNA reads TGTGCCAGCAGCGTAGGGGGCGGGGACTCTGGGGCCAACGTCCTGACTTTC.

The CDR3 DNA is TGTGCCTGGAGTGGGCAGGGGAATGAAGCTTTCTTT. This translates into CAWSGQGNEAFF. The chain joins TRBV30 to TRBJ1-1, with D possibly matching TRBD1 (6 bases). This CDR3 spans 12 amino acids. Germline V CDR1 and CDR2: GTSNPN, SVGIG (reference sequence). V gave up 1 base and J gave up 7 bases, with 10 bases separating them.

The rearrangement joins TRBV5-1 to TRBJ1-1; D is unresolved. CDR3 length: 15 residues. The V end lost 0 bases, the J end lost 4 bases, and 13 bases lay between the germline ends. Germline CDR1 SGHRS, CDR2 YFSETQ. The chain's CDR3 is CASSLGGSRSTEAFF. In DNA form, the CDR3 reads TGCGCCAGCAGCTTGGGTGGCAGCCGGAGCACTGAAGCTTTCTTT. The full variable domain, in which reference TRBV5-1 and TRBJ1-1 provide the parts outside the CDR3, is KAGVTQTPRYLIKTRGQQVTLSCSPISGHRSVSWYQQTPGQGLQFLFEYFSETQRNKGNFPGRFSGRQFSNSRSEMNVSTLELGDSALYLCASSLGGSRSTEAFFGQGTRLTVV.

CDR3 DNA: TGTGCCACCTCCGGGCAGGGGGTGTACGAGCAGTACTTC. Its protein product is CATSGQGVYEQYF. V is TRBV6-5 and J is TRBJ2-7, with 7 bases lining up with TRBD1. Trimming took 10 bases from V and 4 from J; bases not matched to a gene: 10. In germline, CDR1 is MNHEY, CDR2 SVGAGI. The CDR3 covers 13 residues.

This rearrangement joins TRBV5-1 to TRBJ2-2, with D unclear. The CDR3 sequence is 12 residues long. Germline V lookup: CDR1 SGHRS, CDR2 YFSETQ. Trimming left V 6 bases short and J 3 bases short, with 6 bases between. The CDR3 sequence is CASTTHTGELFF. The CDR3 nucleotides are TGCGCCAGCACCACACACACCGGGGAGCTGTTTTTT. Drawing the rest from reference TRBV5-1 and TRBJ2-2, the complete variable domain is KAGVTQTPRYLIKTRGQQVTLSCSPISGHRSVSWYQQTPGQGLQFLFEYFSETQRNKGNFPGRFSGRQFSNSRSEMNVSTLELGDSALYLCASTTHTGELFFGEGSRLTVL.

V is TRBV7-9 and J is TRBJ2-7; unclear D gene. Per the germline V gene, CDR1 is SEHNR and CDR2 is FQNEAQ (reference sequence). Trimming pared 1 base from V and 6 bases from J, leaving 7 bases between. The length of the CDR3 is 12 residues. The CDR3 loop reads CASSLGVSEQYF. The CDR3 nucleotides are TGTGCCAGCAGCTTAGGTGTCTCCGAGCAGTACTTC.

With regard to this clone: Other DNA sequences in this sample translate to the same CDR3. The chain employs TRBV5-1 and TRBJ2-7; tentatively, D is TRBD1 (5 bases). Trimming shortened V by 1 base and J by 4 bases, and 6 bases separated the two germline ends. The CDR3 runs 12 residues. Germline V CDR1 and CDR2: SGHRS, YFSETQ. The CDR3 loop is CASSLTGYEQYF. CDR3 nucleotide sequence: TGCGCCAGCAGCTTGACAGGATACGAGCAGTACTTC.

The chain employs TRBV7-8 and TRBJ2-6; no firm D call. Germline V CDR1 and CDR2: SGHVS, FQNEAQ. V lost 4 bases, J lost 1 base, and 11 bases lay in between. The CDR3 runs 16 residues. CDR3 DNA sequence: TGTGCCAGCAGCTCGCCCGGTATGTCTGGGGCCAACGTCCTGACTTTC. It specifies CASSSPGMSGANVLTF.

This clone has just a few counts. The chain couples TRBV2 to TRBJ1-6, with 8 nucleotides matching TRBD1. Germline V CDR1 and CDR2: SNHLY, FYNNEI. V shed 8 bases, J shed 13 bases, and the junction held 10 bases outside the gene matches. CDR3 length: 13 residues. The CDR3 DNA reads as TGTGCCAGCGCCAGGGGACAGGAATCGCCCCTCCACTTT. It translates to CASARGQESPLHF.

The chain uses TRBV7-9 and TRBJ1-1, with 9 bases matching TRBD1. Germline V gives CDR1 SEHNR, CDR2 FQNEAQ (reference sequence). Unmatched junction bases numbered 6, after V lost 5 bases and J lost 5 bases. CDR3 size: 14 residues. In DNA, the CDR3 is TGTGCCAGCAGCGTCCGACAGGGGGAAACTGAAGCTTTCTTT. This translates into CASSVRQGETEAFF. The entire variable domain, with the rest obtained from reference TRBV7-9 and TRBJ1-1, is as follows: DTGVSQNPRHKITKRGQNVTFRCDPISEHNRLYWYRQTLGQGPEFLTYFQNEAQLEKSRLLSDRFSAERPKGSFSTLEIQRTEQGDSAMYLCASSVRQGETEAFFGQGTRLTVV.

The J gene is TRBJ2-1, the V gene TRBV6-5; no clear D gene. The CDR3 has 13 residues. V shed 7 bases and J shed 2 bases, with 9 bases lying between them. From germline, CDR1 is MNHEY and CDR2 SVGAGI. CDR3: CASNQATYNEQFF. CDR3 coding DNA: TGTGCCAGCAACCAGGCAACCTACAATGAGCAGTTCTTC.

The rearrangement joins TRBV5-1 to TRBJ1-1; weak D call: TRBD1 (5 bases). V dropped 1 base and J dropped 0 bases, with 10 bases sitting between them. From germline, CDR1 is SGHRS and CDR2 YFSETQ. This CDR3 region has 15 residues. The CDR3 bases are TGCGCCAGCAGCTTGAGAACGGGGGTGAACACTGAAGCTTTCTTT. This encodes CASSLRTGVNTEAFF.

CDR3: CASSDWSGGARETQYF. The CDR3 DNA is TGTGCCAGCAGTGATTGGAGCGGGGGGGCTCGAGAGACCCAGTACTTC. The chain employs TRBV25-1 and TRBJ2-5, with 10 bases that match TRBD2. Unmatched junction bases numbered 8, after V lost 3 bases and J lost 4 bases. Germline values: CDR1 MGHDK, CDR2 SYGVNS. This CDR3 has 16 residues. Full variable domain (missing parts from reference TRBV25-1 and TRBJ2-5): EADIYQTPRYLVIGTGKKITLECSQTMGHDKMYWYQQDPGMELHLIHYSYGVNSTEKGDLSSESTVSRIRTEHFPLTLESARPSHTSQYLCASSDWSGGARETQYFGPGTRLLVL.

The gene calls are TRBV19 and TRBJ1-2, with 8 bases matching TRBD1. V gave up 1 base and J gave up 9 bases; unmatched junction bases: 4. The length of the CDR3 is 13 residues. CDR1 is LNHDA and CDR2 is SQIVND in the germline V gene (reference sequence). The CDR3 loop reads CASSIARTGSYTF. In DNA, the CDR3 is TGTGCCAGTAGTATAGCGCGGACAGGGAGCTACACCTTC.